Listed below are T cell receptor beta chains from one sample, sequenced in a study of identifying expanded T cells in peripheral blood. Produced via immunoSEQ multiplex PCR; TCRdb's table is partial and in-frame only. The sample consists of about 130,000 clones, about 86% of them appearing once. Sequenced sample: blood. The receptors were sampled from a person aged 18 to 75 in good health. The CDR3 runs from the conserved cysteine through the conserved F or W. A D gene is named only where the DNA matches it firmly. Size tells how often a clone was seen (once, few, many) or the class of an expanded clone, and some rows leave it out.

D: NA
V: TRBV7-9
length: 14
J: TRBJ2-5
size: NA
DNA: TGTGCCAGCAGCTTAGATGCCAGCCAAGAGACCCAGTACTTC
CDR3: CASSLDASQETQYF

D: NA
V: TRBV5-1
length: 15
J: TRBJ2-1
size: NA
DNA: TGCGCCAGCAGCTCCGGGGGAGCGGGCTACAATGAGCAGTTCTTC
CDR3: CASSSGGAGYNEQFF

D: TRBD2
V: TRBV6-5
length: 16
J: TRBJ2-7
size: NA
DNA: TGTGCCAGCAGTTACTTCGGAAGCGGGACTACCTACGAGCAGTACTTC
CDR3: CASSYFGSGTTYEQYF

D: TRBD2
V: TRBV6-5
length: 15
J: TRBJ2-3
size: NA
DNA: TGTGCCAGCAAAAGGTGGCGGGAGACAACAGATACGCAGTATTTT
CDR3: CASKRWRETTDTQYF

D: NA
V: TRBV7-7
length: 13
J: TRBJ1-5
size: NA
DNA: TGTGCCAGCAGCATACAGTTTCTCGGGCCCCAGCATTTT
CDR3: CASSIQFLGPQHF

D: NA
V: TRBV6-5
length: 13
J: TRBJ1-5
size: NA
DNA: TGTGCCAGCAGTTACTCCGGGAGACAGCCCCAGCATTTT
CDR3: CASSYSGRQPQHF

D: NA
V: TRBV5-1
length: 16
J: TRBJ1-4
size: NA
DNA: TGCGCCAGCAGCTTGGTCTCGGATTCAACTAATGAAAAACTGTTTTTT
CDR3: CASSLVSDSTNEKLFF

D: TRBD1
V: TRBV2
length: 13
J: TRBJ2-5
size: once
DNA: TGTGCCAGCAGTGGGGGGACAGAAGAGACCCAGTACTTC
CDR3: CASSGGTEETQYF

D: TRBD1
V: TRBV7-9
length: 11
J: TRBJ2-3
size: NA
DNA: TGTGCCAGCAGCCAGGACAGGGCGGTGTATTTT
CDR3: CASSQDRAVYF

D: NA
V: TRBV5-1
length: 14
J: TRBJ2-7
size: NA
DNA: TGCGCCAGCAGCCTTTCCCTACAGGGCCCCGAGCAGTACTTC
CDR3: CASSLSLQGPEQYF

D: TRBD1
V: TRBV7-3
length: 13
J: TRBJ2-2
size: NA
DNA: TGTGCCAGCAGCGGCGACAGGGCTGGGGAGCTGTTTTTT
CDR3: CASSGDRAGELFF

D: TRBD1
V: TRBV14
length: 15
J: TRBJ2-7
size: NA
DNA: TGTGCCAGCAGCCAAGCGGGGACAGGTTTTTACGAGCAGTACTTC
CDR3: CASSQAGTGFYEQYF

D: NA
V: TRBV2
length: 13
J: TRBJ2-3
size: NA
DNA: TGTGCCAGCAGTGAAGGGATCGCAGATACGCAGTATTTT
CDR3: CASSEGIADTQYF

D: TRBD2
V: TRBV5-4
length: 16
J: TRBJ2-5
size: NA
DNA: TGTGCCAGCAGCTTGGAAAGCGGGAGGGCCGGGGAGACCCAGTACTTC
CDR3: CASSLESGRAGETQYF

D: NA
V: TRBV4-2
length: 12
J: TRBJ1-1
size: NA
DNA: TGTGCCAGCAGCCAAGTTAAGGCTGAAGCTTTCTTT
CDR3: CASSQVKAEAFF

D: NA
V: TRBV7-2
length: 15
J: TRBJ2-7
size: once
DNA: TGTGCCAGCAGCCAACAAATAGGACTCGGGGGCGAGCAGTACTTC
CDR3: CASSQQIGLGGEQYF

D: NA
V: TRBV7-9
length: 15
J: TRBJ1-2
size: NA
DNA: TGTGCCAGCAGCTTGTGGGGTGAAGCTAACTATGGCTACACCTTC
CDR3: CASSLWGEANYGYTF

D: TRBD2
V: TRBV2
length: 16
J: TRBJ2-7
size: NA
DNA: TGTGCCAGCAGTGAAGGGGCTAGCGGGGGGGCCTCCGAGCAGTACTTC
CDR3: CASSEGASGGASEQYF

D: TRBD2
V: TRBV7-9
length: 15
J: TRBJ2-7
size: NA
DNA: TGTGCCAGCAGCCGCGGGGGGTCTAGCACCTACGAGCAGTACTTC
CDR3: CASSRGGSSTYEQYF

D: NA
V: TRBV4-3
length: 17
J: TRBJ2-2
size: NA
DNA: TGCGCCAGCAGCCAAGATTCGGGGGCGGGTCCCACCGGGGAGCTGTTTTTT
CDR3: CASSQDSGAGPTGELFF

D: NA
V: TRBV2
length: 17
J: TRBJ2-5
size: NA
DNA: TGTGCCAGCAGTGAGTCTAGGGTCTTCCCGTACCAAGAGACCCAGTACTTC
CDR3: CASSESRVFPYQETQYF

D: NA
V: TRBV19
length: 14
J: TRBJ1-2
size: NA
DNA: TGTGCCAGTAGTATAGTTCCACCTAACTATGGCTACACCTTC
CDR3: CASSIVPPNYGYTF

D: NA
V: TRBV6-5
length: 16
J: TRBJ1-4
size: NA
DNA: TGTGCCAGCAGTTCTGTGATAAATGCGGTAGGGGAAAAACTGTTTTTT
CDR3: CASSSVINAVGEKLFF

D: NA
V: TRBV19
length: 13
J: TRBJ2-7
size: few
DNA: TGTGCCACCCAAGCGGAGAACTCCTACGAGCAGTACTTC
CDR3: CATQAENSYEQYF

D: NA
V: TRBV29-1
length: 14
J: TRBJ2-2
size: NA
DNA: TGCAGCGGCCGGACAGCCATGCCCACCGGGGAGCTGTTTTTT
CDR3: CSGRTAMPTGELFF

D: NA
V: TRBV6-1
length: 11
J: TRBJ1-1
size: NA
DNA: TGTGCCGCCGGGGTTAAGGGTGAAGCTTTCTTT
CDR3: CAAGVKGEAFF

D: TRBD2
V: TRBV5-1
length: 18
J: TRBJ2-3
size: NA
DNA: TGCGCCAGCAGCTTGGCCTCAACTAGCGGGGCCCCCACAGATACGCAGTATTTT
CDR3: CASSLASTSGAPTDTQYF

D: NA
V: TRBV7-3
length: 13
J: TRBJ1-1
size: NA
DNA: TGTGCCAGCAGCTTAATGCCCAGCACTGAAGCTTTCTTT
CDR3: CASSLMPSTEAFF

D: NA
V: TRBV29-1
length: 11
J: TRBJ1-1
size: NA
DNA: TGCAGCGCCGGGACAAGTACTGAAGCTTTCTTT
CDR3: CSAGTSTEAFF

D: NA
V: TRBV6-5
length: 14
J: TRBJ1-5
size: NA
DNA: TGTGCCAGCAGCTCTTTAGGAAAGTCTCAGCCCCAGCATTTT
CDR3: CASSSLGKSQPQHF

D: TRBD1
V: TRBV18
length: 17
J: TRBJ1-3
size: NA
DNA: TGTGCCAGCTCACCGACCGGACAGGCACGGGCTGGAAACACCATATATTTT
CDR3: CASSPTGQARAGNTIYF

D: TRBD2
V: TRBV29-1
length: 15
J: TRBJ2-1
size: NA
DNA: TGCAGCGTTGAAGATCTGCGGGAGGGCCGCGGTGAGCAGTTCTTC
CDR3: CSVEDLREGRGEQFF

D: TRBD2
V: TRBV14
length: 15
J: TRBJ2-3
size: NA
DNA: TGTGCCAGCAGCCGGACTAGCGGCAGCACAGATACGCAGTATTTT
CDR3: CASSRTSGSTDTQYF

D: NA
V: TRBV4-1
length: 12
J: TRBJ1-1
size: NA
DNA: TGCGCCAGCAGCCAAGGTTCCACTGAAGCTTTCTTT
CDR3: CASSQGSTEAFF

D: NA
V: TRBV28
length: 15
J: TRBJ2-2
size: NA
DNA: TGTGCCAGCATAGAAGTAGGGCTAGAGGACCGGGAGCTGTTTTTT
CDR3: CASIEVGLEDRELFF

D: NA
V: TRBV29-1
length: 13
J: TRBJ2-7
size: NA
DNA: TGCAGCGTCGAGAGTGGGTCGTCCTACGAGCAGTACTTC
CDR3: CSVESGSSYEQYF

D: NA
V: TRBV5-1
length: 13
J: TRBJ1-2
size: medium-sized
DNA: TGTGCCAGCAGCTTTGGACACCATGAAGGCTACACCTTC
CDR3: CASSFGHHEGYTF

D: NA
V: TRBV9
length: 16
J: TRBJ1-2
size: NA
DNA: TGTGCCAGCACCCTTGATGCAGGGCACCGAAACTATGGCTACACCTTC
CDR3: CASTLDAGHRNYGYTF

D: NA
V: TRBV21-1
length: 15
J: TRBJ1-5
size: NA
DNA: TGTGCCAGCAGCAAAATCGGACCCGTTCATCAGCCCCAGCATTTT
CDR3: CASSKIGPVHQPQHF

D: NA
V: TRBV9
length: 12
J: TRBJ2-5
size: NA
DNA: TGTGCCAGCAGCACCTGGGGGGAGACCCAGTACTTC
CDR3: CASSTWGETQYF

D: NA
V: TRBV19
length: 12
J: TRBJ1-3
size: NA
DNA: TGTGCCAGTAGTTCCCTTGGAAACACCATATATTTT
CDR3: CASSSLGNTIYF

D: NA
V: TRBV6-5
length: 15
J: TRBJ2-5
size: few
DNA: TGTGCCAGCAGTAGCGAGGGGCCCCTCGGGGAGACCCAGTACTTC
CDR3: CASSSEGPLGETQYF

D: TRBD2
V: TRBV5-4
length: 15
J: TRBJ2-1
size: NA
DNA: TGTGCCAGCACCGTGGGGCTAGCGGCTAACAATGAGCAGTTCTTC
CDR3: CASTVGLAANNEQFF